This is a list of T cell receptor beta chains from one sample in a study of shared clonotypes between healthy human individuals. Repertoires were generated with immunoSEQ multiplex PCR, while TCRdb's copy carries only in-frame clones and drops some. The sample has some 2 million clones; about 95% are singletons. The specimen sequenced was naive CD8+ T cells sorted from blood. The receptors come from a man younger than 35 in good health. CDR3s include the opening cysteine and the closing phenylalanine or tryptophan. A D gene is named only where the DNA matches it firmly. The size field is filled for only some rows; it gives once, few, many or a size class.

>NA|TRBJ1-1|NA|TRBV6-5
CASNTGFGTEAFF
TGTGCCAGCAATACAGGGTTCGGCACTGAAGCTTTCTTT
>NA|TRBJ2-1|once|TRBV21-1
CASSKVKSGCPTNNEQFF
TGTGCCAGCAGCAAAGTAAAGAGCGGGTGTCCTACTAATAATGAGCAGTTCTTC
>NA|TRBJ2-7|NA|TRBV29-1
CSVVLGYEQYF
TGCAGCGTTGTCTTGGGCTACGAGCAGTACTTC
>NA|TRBJ2-5|NA|TRBV15
CATSRDRGQNQETQYF
TGTGCCACCAGCAGAGATCGTGGACAGAACCAAGAGACCCAGTACTTC
>TRBD2|TRBJ2-3|NA|TRBV27
CASSSSSGGDTQYF
TGTGCCAGCAGTTCGAGTAGCGGGGGAGATACGCAGTATTTT
>NA|TRBJ2-7|NA|TRBV9
CASSEAGGAYEQYF
TGTGCCAGCAGCGAGGCCGGAGGTGCCTACGAGCAGTACTTC
>NA|TRBJ2-7|NA|TRBV7-9
CASSYISDEQYF
TGTGCCAGCAGCTACATTTCCGACGAGCAGTACTTC
>TRBD2|TRBJ2-7|NA|TRBV19
CASSIVTSAYEQYF
TGTGCCAGTAGTATTGTCACTAGCGCCTACGAGCAGTACTTC
>NA|TRBJ2-4|NA|TRBV13
CASSPLMEQNIQYF
TGTGCCAGCAGCCCCCTAATGGAGCAAAACATTCAGTACTTC
>NA|TRBJ1-1|NA|TRBV12-5
CASEGGRGTEAFF
TGTGCTAGTGAAGGCGGGCGGGGAACTGAAGCTTTCTTT
>TRBD1|TRBJ1-1|NA|TRBV5-1
CASSFRGGRTEAFF
TGCGCCAGCAGCTTCAGGGGGGGAAGGACTGAAGCTTTCTTT